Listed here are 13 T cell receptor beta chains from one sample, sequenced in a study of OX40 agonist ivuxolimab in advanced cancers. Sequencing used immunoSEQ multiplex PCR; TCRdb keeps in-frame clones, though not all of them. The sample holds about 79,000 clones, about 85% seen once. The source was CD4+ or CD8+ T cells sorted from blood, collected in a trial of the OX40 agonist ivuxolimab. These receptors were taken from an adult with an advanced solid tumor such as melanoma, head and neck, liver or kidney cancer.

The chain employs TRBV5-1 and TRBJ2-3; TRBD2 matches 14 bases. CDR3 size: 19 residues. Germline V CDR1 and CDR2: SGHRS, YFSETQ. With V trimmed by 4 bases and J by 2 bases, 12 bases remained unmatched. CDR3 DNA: TGCGCCAGCAGCCCCGACGTTGGACTAGCGGGAGGTACCACAGATACGCAGTATTTT. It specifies CASSPDVGLAGGTTDTQYF. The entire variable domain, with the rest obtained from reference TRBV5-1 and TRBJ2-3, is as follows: KAGVTQTPRYLIKTRGQQVTLSCSPISGHRSVSWYQQTPGQGLQFLFEYFSETQRNKGNFPGRFSGRQFSNSRSEMNVSTLELGDSALYLCASSPDVGLAGGTTDTQYFGPGTRLTVL.

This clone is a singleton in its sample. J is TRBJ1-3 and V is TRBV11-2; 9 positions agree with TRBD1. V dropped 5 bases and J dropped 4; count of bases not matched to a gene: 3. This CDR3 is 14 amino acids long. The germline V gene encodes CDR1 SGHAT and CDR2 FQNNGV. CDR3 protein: CASSPGTGGNTIYF. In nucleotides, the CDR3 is TGTGCCAGCAGCCCCGGGACAGGGGGAAACACCATATATTTT.

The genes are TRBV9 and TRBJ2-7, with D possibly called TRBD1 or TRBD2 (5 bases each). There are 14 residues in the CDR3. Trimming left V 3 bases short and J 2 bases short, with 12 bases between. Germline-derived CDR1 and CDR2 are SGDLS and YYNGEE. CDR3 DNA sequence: TGTGCCAGCAGCGAATCCGGGACCCCCTACGAGCAGTACTTC. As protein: CASSESGTPYEQYF.

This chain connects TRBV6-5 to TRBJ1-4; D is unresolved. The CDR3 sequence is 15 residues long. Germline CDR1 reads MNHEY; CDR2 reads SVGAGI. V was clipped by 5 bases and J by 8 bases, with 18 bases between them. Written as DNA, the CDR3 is TGTGCCAGCAGTAAAAACAGCCCCAAGAGGGAAAAACTGTTTTTT. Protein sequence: CASSKNSPKREKLFF.

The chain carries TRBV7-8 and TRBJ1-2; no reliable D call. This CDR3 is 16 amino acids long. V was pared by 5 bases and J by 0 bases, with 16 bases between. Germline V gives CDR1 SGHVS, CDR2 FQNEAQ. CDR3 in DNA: TGTGCCAGCAGCCCAAGGATATGGGCAACTAACTATGGCTACACCTTC. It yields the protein CASSPRIWATNYGYTF.

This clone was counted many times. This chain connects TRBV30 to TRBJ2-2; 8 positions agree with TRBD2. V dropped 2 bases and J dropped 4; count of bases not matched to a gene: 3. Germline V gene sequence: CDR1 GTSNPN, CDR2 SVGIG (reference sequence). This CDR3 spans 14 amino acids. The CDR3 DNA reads TGTGCCTGGAGTAGACTAGCGACCACCGGGGAGCTGTTTTTT. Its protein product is CAWSRLATTGELFF.

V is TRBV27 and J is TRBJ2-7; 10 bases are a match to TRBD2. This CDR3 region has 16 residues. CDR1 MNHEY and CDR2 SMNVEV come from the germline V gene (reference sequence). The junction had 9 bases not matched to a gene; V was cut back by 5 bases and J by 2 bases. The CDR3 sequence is CASSTSLGLAAYEQYF. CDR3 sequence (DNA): TGTGCCAGCAGTACCTCTCTAGGACTAGCGGCCTACGAGCAGTACTTC.

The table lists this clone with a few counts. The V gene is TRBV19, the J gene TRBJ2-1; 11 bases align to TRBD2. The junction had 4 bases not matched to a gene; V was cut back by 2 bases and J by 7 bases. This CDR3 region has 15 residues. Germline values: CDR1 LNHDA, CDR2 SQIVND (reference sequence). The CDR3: CASSILAGGRNEQFF. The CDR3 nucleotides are TGTGCCAGTAGTATACTAGCGGGAGGTCGGAATGAGCAGTTCTTC.

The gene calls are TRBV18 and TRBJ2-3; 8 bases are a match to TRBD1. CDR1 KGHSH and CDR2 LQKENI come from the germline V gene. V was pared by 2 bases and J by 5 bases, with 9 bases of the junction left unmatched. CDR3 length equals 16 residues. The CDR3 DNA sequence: TGTGCCAGCTCACCAGTAATGGACAGGGATTTAGATACGCAGTATTTT. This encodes CASSPVMDRDLDTQYF.

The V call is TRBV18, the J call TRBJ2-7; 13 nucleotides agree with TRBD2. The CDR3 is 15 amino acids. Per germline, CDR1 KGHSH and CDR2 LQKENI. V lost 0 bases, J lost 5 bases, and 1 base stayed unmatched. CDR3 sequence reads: CASSPPTSGRHEQYF. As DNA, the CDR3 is TGTGCCAGCTCACCACCGACTAGCGGGAGGCACGAGCAGTACTTC.

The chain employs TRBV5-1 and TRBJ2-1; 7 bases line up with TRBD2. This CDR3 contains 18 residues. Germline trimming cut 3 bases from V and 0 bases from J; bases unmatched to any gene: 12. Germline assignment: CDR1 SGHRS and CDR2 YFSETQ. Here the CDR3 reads CASSSRDYLKSSYNEQFF. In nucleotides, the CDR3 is TGCGCCAGCAGCTCCAGGGACTACCTCAAGAGCTCCTACAATGAGCAGTTCTTC.

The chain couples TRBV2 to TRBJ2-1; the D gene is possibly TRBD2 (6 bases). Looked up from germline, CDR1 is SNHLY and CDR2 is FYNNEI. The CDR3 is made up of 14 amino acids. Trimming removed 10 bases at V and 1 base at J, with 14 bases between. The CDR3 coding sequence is TGTGCCACCACCCCGGGGGATTCCTACAATGAGCAGTTCTTC. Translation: CATTPGDSYNEQFF.

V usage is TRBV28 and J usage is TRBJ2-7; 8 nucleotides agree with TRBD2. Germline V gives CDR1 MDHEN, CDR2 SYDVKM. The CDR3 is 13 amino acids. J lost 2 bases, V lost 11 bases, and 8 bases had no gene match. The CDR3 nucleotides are TGTGCCGTTTCCCCGGGAGGGACCTACGAGCAGTACTTC. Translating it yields CAVSPGGTYEQYF.